Listed below are T cell receptor beta chains from one sample, sequenced in a study of T cell responses to AZD1222 COVID-19 vaccine. Method: immunoSEQ multiplex PCR; TCRdb's copy keeps in-frame clones and lacks some. The sample holds under 200,000 clones, about 87% seen once. The material was peripheral blood, obtained on day 0 of MenACWY control vaccination. These receptors were taken from an adult in good health. CDR3s include the opening cysteine and the closing phenylalanine or tryptophan. The order of the fields is V gene, J gene, clone size, D gene, CDR3 DNA, CDR3 protein. D genes are given only for firm matches. Where a row states a size, it is once, few, many or the class of an expanded clone; other rows omit it.

>TRBV6-1|TRBJ1-3|once|.
TGTGCCAGCAGTGAAGACTTTGGAAACACCATATATTTT
CASSEDFGNTIYF
>TRBV7-9|TRBJ1-5|few|.
TGTGCCAGTCAAGGGGGGGATAGCAATCAGCCCCAGCATTTT
CASQGGDSNQPQHF
>TRBV30|TRBJ2-5|.|TRBD1
TGTGCCTGGAGTGGGGGGACAGGGGAGACCCAGTACTTC
CAWSGGTGETQYF
>TRBV28|TRBJ2-7|.|.
TGTGCCAGCAGTTTTTTACCCTACGAGCAGTACTTC
CASSFLPYEQYF
>TRBV10-3|TRBJ2-2|.|.
TGTGCCATCAGTTTAGGGACCCCGGGAGAGGGGGAGCTGTTTTTT
CAISLGTPGEGELFF
>TRBV27|TRBJ2-7|few|.
TGTGCCAGCAGTTTCACCAGGGCCTACGAGCAGTACTTC
CASSFTRAYEQYF
>TRBV27|TRBJ2-7|.|TRBD1
TGTGCCAGCAGATGGGCCGGGACAGGGGTTTTCGAGCAGTACTTC
CASRWAGTGVFEQYF
>TRBV6-5|TRBJ2-3|.|TRBD1
TGTGCCAGCCACACCACAGGGGGTTCCACAGATACGCAGTATTTT
CASHTTGGSTDTQYF
>TRBV4-1|TRBJ2-7|.|.
TGCGCCAGCAGCCAAGGGGACCAGACCTACGAGCAGTACTTC
CASSQGDQTYEQYF
>TRBV15|TRBJ2-7|.|.
TGTGCCACCAGCAGCCTACACGGGGGAGAGTACGAGCAGTACTTC
CATSSLHGGEYEQYF
>TRBV27|TRBJ1-6|.|.
TGTGCCAGCAGTTTATGGGATAATTCACCCCTCCACTTT
CASSLWDNSPLHF
>TRBV19|TRBJ1-6|.|.
TGTGCCAGTACCGTCCAGCCGAATTCACCCCTCCACTTT
CASTVQPNSPLHF
>TRBV6-5|TRBJ1-1|.|.
TGTGCCAGCAGTTACACGGGCGGGGGCACTGAAGCTTTCTTT
CASSYTGGGTEAFF
>TRBV5-8|TRBJ1-1|.|.
TGTGCCAGCCCACCCCCCATGAACACTGAAGCTTTCTTT
CASPPPMNTEAFF
>TRBV28|TRBJ2-3|once|.
TGTGCCAGCAGTTCCGGGGACACAGATACGCAGTATTTT
CASSSGDTDTQYF
>TRBV6-5|TRBJ1-1|.|.
TGTGCCAGCAGTTACAGAGGACAGACGAACACTGAAGCTTTCTTT
CASSYRGQTNTEAFF
>TRBV19|TRBJ1-1|.|.
TGTGCCAGTAGTCCTGACAGGATGCGCACTGAAGCTTTCTTT
CASSPDRMRTEAFF
>TRBV10-3|TRBJ2-1|once|TRBD2
TGTGCCATCAAGCAGGGAGGGAATGAGCAGTTCTTC
CAIKQGGNEQFF
>TRBV7-8|TRBJ2-1|once|TRBD2
TGTGCCAGCAGCTTAGGTTGGCGGGGGGGCAAAAATGAGCAGTTCTTC
CASSLGWRGGKNEQFF
>TRBV29-1|TRBJ1-6|once|.
TGCAGCGCCTCCTGGGACATAAATTCACCCCTCCACTTT
CSASWDINSPLHF
>TRBV6-5|TRBJ2-2|few|.
TGTGCCAGCAGTTACAACTCGAACACCGGGGAGCTGTTTTTT
CASSYNSNTGELFF
>TRBV6-2/TRBV6-3|TRBJ1-2|.|.
TGTGCCAGCAGTTCGGTCGGGACAAACTATGGCTACACCTTC
CASSSVGTNYGYTF
>TRBV27|TRBJ1-3|once|TRBD1
TGTGCCAGCAGTCGGGACAGCGGAAACACCATATATTTT
CASSRDSGNTIYF
>TRBV2|TRBJ1-2|.|.
TGTGCCAGCAGAGAAACAGGGCCAGTCTATGGCTACACCTTC
CASRETGPVYGYTF
>TRBV29-1|TRBJ1-5|.|.
TGCAGCGTCACATTGGGGGTAAATCAGCCCCAGCATTTT
CSVTLGVNQPQHF
>TRBV5-1|TRBJ2-1|once|TRBD1
TGCGCCAGCAGCTTGGCCGGCCGGACAGGCGTATGGTTCTTC
CASSLAGRTGVWFF
>TRBV5-1|TRBJ2-1|.|.
TGCGCCAGCAGCGTTGACTTGGGGGCTCTCAATGAGCAGTTCTTC
CASSVDLGALNEQFF
>TRBV4-1|TRBJ2-5|few|TRBD1
TGCGCCAGCAGCCAAGGGGACAGTCAAGAGACCCAGTACTTC
CASSQGDSQETQYF
>TRBV6-6|TRBJ1-5|once|.
TGTGCCAGCAGTCAGGACCAGGCTGGGGGTCAGCCCCAGCATTTT
CASSQDQAGGQPQHF
>TRBV29-1|TRBJ2-1|.|.
TGCAGCGTTGCCTCCGGGGGAATCTACAATGAGCAGTTCTTC
CSVASGGIYNEQFF
>TRBV6-2/TRBV6-3|TRBJ2-7|.|.
TGTGCCAGCAGTTTTGCGTTCTATGAGCAGTACTTC
CASSFAFYEQYF
>TRBV7-8|TRBJ2-1|.|.
TGTGCCAGCAGCCGTGAGGAGGGGCGGGCGTTCTTC
CASSREEGRAFF
>TRBV7-9|TRBJ2-3|.|.
TGTGCCAGCAGCTTCCGGCGGACAGATACGCAGTATTTT
CASSFRRTDTQYF
>TRBV2|TRBJ1-5|.|.
TGTGCCACCTCCGAGGGGGGGCGCAGGGTTGATCAGCCCCAGCATTTT
CATSEGGRRVDQPQHF
>TRBV7-2|TRBJ2-5|.|TRBD2
TGTGCCAGTAGCGGGGCCGGAGAGACCCAGTACTTC
CASSGAGETQYF
>TRBV10-1|TRBJ1-5|.|TRBD1
TGCGCCAGCGAGAAGAGGGGAGGGGGCTCACTGTTATATAGCAATCAGCCCCAGCATTTT
CASEKRGGGSLLYSNQPQHF
>TRBV5-4|TRBJ1-6|.|TRBD1
TGTGCCAGCTTTTACAGGGGATCCTATAATTCACCCCTCCACTTT
CASFYRGSYNSPLHF
>TRBV13|TRBJ2-1|.|.
TGTGCCAGCAGCCTTAGTGGCATCAATGAGCAGTTCTTC
CASSLSGINEQFF
>TRBV11-2|TRBJ2-7|.|TRBD1
TGTGCCAGCAGCGTCCGGGACAGGGTAAGCGAGCAGTACTTC
CASSVRDRVSEQYF
>TRBV28|TRBJ2-3|.|TRBD1
TGTGCCAGCACCAAATCGACAGGGGACACAGATACGCAGTATTTT
CASTKSTGDTDTQYF
>TRBV19|TRBJ2-6|once|TRBD2
TGTGCCAGTAGTATGGGACTAGCGGGGAGGGTGGCCAACGTCCTGACTTTC
CASSMGLAGRVANVLTF
>TRBV27|TRBJ2-7|.|TRBD1
TGTGCCAGCAGTCCAGGGACAGAGGTAGGCTACGAGCAGTACTTC
CASSPGTEVGYEQYF
>TRBV29-1|TRBJ2-5|.|.
TGCAGCGTTGCAGGGGAAGAGACCCAGTACTTC
CSVAGEETQYF
>TRBV7-8|TRBJ2-1|.|TRBD2
TGTGCCAGCAGCAAGAGCGGGGGGGGTTCCTACAATGAGCAGTTCTTC
CASSKSGGGSYNEQFF
>TRBV5-6|TRBJ1-1|.|.
TGTGCCAGCAGCCTATTAGGGGCCCCCATTGCGAACACTGAAGCTTTCTTT
CASSLLGAPIANTEAFF
>TRBV28|TRBJ1-1|.|.
TGTGCCAGCAGTTTGGGGATGGGGTCCACTGAAGCTTTCTTT
CASSLGMGSTEAFF
>TRBV14|TRBJ2-6|few|.
TGTGCCAGCAGTAAAATGCGCTCCTCTGGGGCCAACGTCCTGACTTTC
CASSKMRSSGANVLTF
>TRBV11-2|TRBJ2-1|.|.
TGTGCCAGCAGCTCGACCCTTGGGCTAGCGTCCTACAATGAGCAGTTCTTC
CASSSTLGLASYNEQFF
>TRBV6-5|TRBJ1-4|few|.
TGTGCCAGCAGTTACTCGGAGAGGGGGGAACTGTTTTTT
CASSYSERGELFF
>TRBV28|TRBJ2-3|.|TRBD2
TGTGCCAGCAGTCCACACTTAGGGAGCGGGGGGGCCCAGGCGCAGTATTTT
CASSPHLGSGGAQAQYF
>TRBV6-6|TRBJ2-1|.|TRBD1
TGTGCCAGCAGTCAAGACAGGGTAGGGAGTCACAATGAGCAGTTCTTC
CASSQDRVGSHNEQFF
>TRBV10-3|TRBJ2-1|.|.
TGTGCCATCAGTGGTAGGCAGGCCCGAAGCTCCTACAATGAGCAGTTCTTC
CAISGRQARSSYNEQFF
>TRBV2|TRBJ2-1|.|.
TGTGCCAGCAAGATCGGGGGGCCCTACAATGAGCAGTTCTTC
CASKIGGPYNEQFF